This T cell receptor (beta chain) comes out of a study of radiation and T cells in renal cell carcinoma (dated by TCRdb to the early 2020s). For the wider study: Samples were obtained from a clinical trial, in which 15 Gy stereotactic body radiation therapy was delivered to primary renal cell carcinomas and nephrectomy was performed 4 weeks later. In total, 50 to 55 samples, comprising 26 tumors and some 27 peripheral blood samples, were subjected to TCR beta sequencing. A total of approximately 3,800,000 unique CDR3 nucleotide sequences, encoding more than 2 million unique CDR3 amino acid sequences, were found across all 53 samples. What the research found in general, with its limitations: An increase in top tumor clonotypes in blood was observed from baseline to 2 weeks post-radiation, followed by contraction by 4 weeks, which was taken to suggest transient expansion of tumor-resident clones. Because the trial had a single-armed design, the trial could not examine how radiation dose or scheduling affected the TCR repertoire. Because no pretreatment tumor biopsies were available, whether clonotypes were present in the tumor at baseline could not be determined. Blood repertoire dynamics were not followed beyond 4 weeks after treatment.

Reading the label with the study, this specimen's time point is: blood 2 weeks post-SBRT. The treatment or condition tag for this specimen amounts to: 15 Gy SBRT to primary tumor, nephrectomy 4 weeks later. To track tumor-enriched clonotypes, serial peripheral blood was sampled from radiation-treated patients at baseline and at 2 weeks and 4 weeks after SBRT. Every patient's renal cell carcinoma showed clear cell pathology. The QIAamp DNA Blood Mini Kit (Qiagen) was used to prepare genomic DNA for TCR sequencing. The analyses included just those samples that passed every quality control check. TCR beta libraries were generated from genomic DNA with the immunoSEQ kit, following the manufacturer's recommendations. To prepare the libraries, a first multiplex PCR with proprietary primers was run, followed by a second PCR that added unique barcodes, and a bead cleanup was done after each round. A positive control reaction and a negative control reaction, both provided in the kit, were run with every batch of samples. The final libraries were assessed on an Agilent 4200 TapeStation D1000 ScreenTape, pooled by volume, and quantified by qPCR. Sequencing was performed on an Illumina NextSeq500 using a MidOutput 150-cycle cartridge, with 156 Read1 cycles, 15 Index1 cycles, and the kit custom primers. The pooled library was loaded at roughly 1 pM with an approximately 21% PhiX control spike-in. Regarding the original processing steps: The vendor-processed data were analyzed in R, and a clonotype was defined as all T cells that share the same CDR3 nucleotide sequence. In the clone abundance analyses, frequencies were normalized to the 10,000 most abundant clones in each sample. Public T cell clones, which averaged fewer than five per sample, were removed prior to analysis. Tumor-enriched clonotypes and baseline blood-enriched clonotypes were defined as those with an abundance difference of at least 32-fold between compartments. Clonotypes expanded or contracted between blood time points were identified with a beta-binomial differential abundance model. The Baroni-Urbani and Buser coefficient was used to measure tumor-blood repertoire similarity, and groups were compared with two-tailed Wilcoxon tests in R. TCRdb obtained this table from immuneACCESS and retained in-frame rearrangements with V and J assigned. These tables miss some clones; where compared with another copy, unresolved V genes account for less than half of the shortfall, and the remainder is unexplained. V, J and clone size were drawn from that table, and D and trimming were deduced from the DNA. The table for this sample lists about 130,000 clones; 81% of them were counted only once. The ten top clones hold roughly 6% of the sample.

A note on this clone: Its antigen is currently not known. No base-level quality is on record; no much larger clone is a single base apart.

V is cut by 4 bases and J by 9 bases, and the space between the germline ends is 23 bases. CDR1 SGHRS and CDR2 YFSETQ were looked up in the germline V gene. The CDR3 covers 15 residues, taking in both the cysteine and the phenylalanine. The retained sequence is limited to the CDR3, 45 bases, with the frame set at the first base. The TCR originated in a man in his forties or fifties with renal cell carcinoma. The source was blood, collected from a patient whose treatment included radiotherapy and nephrectomy. The V and J genes are TRBV5-1 and TRBJ2-7; the D match is possibly TRBD1 or TRBD2, with 5 bases aligned in each. The bases read TGCGCCAGCAGCCCGAGGGACGTCTCTCCTACTCTGCAGTACTTC. It translates as CASSPRDVSPTLQYF.